The 20 T cell receptor beta chains presented below share a single source sample, sequenced in a study of blood T cell repertoires in COVID-19. Measured with immunoSEQ multiplex PCR; TCRdb has only the in-frame clones, and not every one. The sample comprises roughly 28,000 clones, under 85% of which are singletons, and about 67% rests with the top ten. Specimen: peripheral blood. These receptor sequences come from a man in his 70s with acute or convalescent COVID-19.

V gene TRBV7-9 combines with J gene TRBJ1-4; D may be TRBD1 (6 bases). Germline loops: CDR1 SEHNR, CDR2 FQNEAQ (reference sequence). The CDR3 runs to 14 residues. Trimming left V 7 bases short and J 7 bases short, with 16 bases between. CDR3 DNA: TGTGCCAGCACCGGGGGGGGCAGTTTTGAAAAACTGTTTTTT. Protein sequence: CASTGGGSFEKLFF.

In its sample, this clone was seen a few times. This rearrangement joins TRBV6-1 to TRBJ1-1; 7 bases map to TRBD1. The CDR3 loop spans 16 amino acids. CDR1 and CDR2 from the germline V gene are MNHNS and SASEGT. V was clipped by 3 bases and J by 5 bases; unmatched bases: 12. The CDR3 protein is CASSDWSGGGRTEAFF. The CDR3 nucleotides are TGTGCCAGCAGTGACTGGTCGGGAGGGGGCCGGACTGAAGCTTTCTTT.

The V call is TRBV19, the J call TRBJ1-2, with D perhaps matching TRBD1 (5 bases). CDR1 and CDR2 (germline): LNHDA, SQIVND (reference sequence). Between the trimmed V and J ends, which lost 6 bases and 2 bases, there was a span of 19 bases. The CDR3 is made up of 16 amino acids. The DNA for the CDR3 is TGTGCCAGTAGCCTCCAGTTTCCCAAGGGGAACTATGGCTACACCTTC. Its protein product is CASSLQFPKGNYGYTF.

This chain connects TRBV5-1 to TRBJ1-6; D call uncertain. The CDR3 consists of 13 residues. Germline V gene sequence: CDR1 SGHRS, CDR2 YFSETQ. V was cut by 8 bases and J by 8 bases, with 14 bases left in between. The CDR3 protein is CASRVSGDSPLHF. CDR3 nucleotides: TGCGCCAGTCGGGTGTCCGGGGATTCACCCCTCCACTTT.

This clone was detected a few times. This chain joins TRBV28 and TRBJ2-2, with 9 bases matching TRBD2. The CDR3 is 17 amino acids. The V and J ends lost 5 bases and 5 bases, in that order; junction bases with no gene match: 12. Germline lookup yields CDR1 MDHEN and CDR2 SYDVKM. The CDR3 sequence is CASSPVPEAGGTGELFF. The CDR3 bases are TGTGCCAGCAGTCCCGTTCCTGAAGCGGGAGGAACCGGGGAGCTGTTTTTT. Looking up the rest from reference TRBV28 and TRBJ2-2 gives the full variable domain: DVKVTQSSRYLVKRTGEKVFLECVQDMDHENMFWYRQDPGLGLRLIYFSYDVKMKEKGDIPEGYSVSREKKERFSLILESASTNQTSMYLCASSPVPEAGGTGELFFGEGSRLTVL.

This clone was detected a few times. The chain links TRBV7-2 to TRBJ2-5; 9 nucleotides agree with TRBD1. Unmatched junction bases numbered 2, after V lost 1 base and J lost 2 bases. CDR3 length: 15 residues. Germline V CDR1 and CDR2: SGHTA, FQGNSA. For the CDR3, the DNA is TGTGCCAGCAGCTTAGACAGGGGGCTTCAAGAGACCCAGTACTTC. It yields the protein CASSLDRGLQETQYF.

The DNA of the CDR3 is TGTGCCAGCAGTTACCGCGCCACAGGGTCCTACGAGCAGTACTTC. Translation gives CASSYRATGSYEQYF. The chain employs TRBV6-5 and TRBJ2-7; TRBD1 is a possible D gene (6 bases). V gave up 2 bases and J gave up 1 base, with 12 bases separating them. The germline V gene encodes CDR1 MNHEY and CDR2 SVGAGI. This CDR3 comprises 15 residues.

The chain links TRBV12-3 or TRBV12-4 to TRBJ1-4, with 8 positions matching TRBD1. Trimming removed 5 bases from V and 8 bases from J; junction bases left unmatched: 4. CDR3 length equals 13 residues. Here the CDR3 DNA reads TGTGCCAGCAGTGGGACAGGAAGGGAAAAACTGTTTTTT. Protein product: CASSGTGREKLFF.

V and J are TRBV7-9 and TRBJ2-1, with 13 bases lining up with TRBD2. Losses at the gene ends were 1 base for V and 6 bases for J; bases not matched to a gene: 3. This CDR3 comprises 16 residues. Germline CDR1 SEHNR, CDR2 FQNEAQ (reference sequence). CDR3 region: CASSLVRTSGSNEQFF. The CDR3 DNA is TGTGCCAGCAGCTTAGTACGGACTAGCGGGAGCAATGAGCAGTTCTTC.

This chain joins TRBV4-2 and TRBJ2-5; TRBD1 matches 11 bases. This CDR3 has 14 residues. CDR1 and CDR2 from the germline V gene are LGHNA and YNFKEQ. The junction had 4 bases not matched to a gene; V was cut back by 5 bases and J by 5 bases. DNA for the CDR3: TGTGCCAGCAGCAAGGGACAGGGGGACGAGACCCAGTACTTC. Amino acid sequence: CASSKGQGDETQYF.

This chain joins TRBV2 and TRBJ2-7; 9 bases fit TRBD1. CDR3 length: 13 residues. CDR1 SNHLY and CDR2 FYNNEI come from the germline V gene. The trim removed 8 bases at V and 6 bases at J, leaving 8 bases unmatched. The CDR3 nucleotides are TGTGCCAGCGACGGACAGGGGCGGACCGAGCAGTACTTC. It specifies CASDGQGRTEQYF.

In nucleotides, the CDR3 is TGTGCCAGCAGCTTAGGAGGGCCCAATGAGCAGTTCTTC. Amino acid sequence: CASSLGGPNEQFF. The chain recombines TRBV11-3 with TRBJ2-1; possibly TRBD2 for D (5 bases). The ends were cut back, 1 base at V and 6 bases at J, with 7 bases in the middle. The CDR3 extends over 13 amino acids. Germline assignment: CDR1 SGHNT and CDR2 YENEEA.

J is TRBJ1-2 and V is TRBV7-2; 7 bases are a match to TRBD1. V lost 0 bases to trimming and J lost 6 bases; unmatched junction nucleotides: 7. CDR1 SGHTA and CDR2 FQGNSA come from the germline V gene. The CDR3 runs to 15 residues. CDR3 amino acids: CASSLALGGTDGYTF. As DNA, the CDR3 is TGTGCCAGCAGCTTAGCCTTAGGCGGGACAGATGGCTACACCTTC.

The gene calls are TRBV6-5 and TRBJ2-7, with D possibly being TRBD1 (6 bases). The CDR3 has 15 amino acids. Germline loops: CDR1 MNHEY, CDR2 SVGAGI. Deletions cut 8 bases from V and 6 bases from J, with 23 bases between. The CDR3 loop is CASSSPGGGFGEQYF. DNA of the CDR3: TGTGCCAGCTCCTCCCCTGGGGGCGGTTTTGGCGAGCAGTACTTC.

This rearrangement joins TRBV10-3 to TRBJ2-3; D perhaps matches TRBD2 (5 bases). The CDR3 runs 12 residues. CDR1 is ENHRY, CDR2 SYGVKD, per germline. V was trimmed by 9 bases and J by 3 bases, leaving 10 bases between them. This CDR3 reads CAIGRPTDTQYF. The CDR3 DNA reads as TGTGCCATAGGGAGACCAACAGATACGCAGTATTTT.

V and J are TRBV11-2 and TRBJ2-7; D is undetermined. Germline V gene lookup returns CDR1 SGHAT and CDR2 FQNNGV. This CDR3 region has 14 residues. With 5 bases removed from V and 5 bases from J, the gap between germline ends came to 16 bases. The CDR3 sequence is CASSRERSRDEQYF. The CDR3, as DNA: TGTGCCAGCAGCCGAGAGCGCTCCCGGGACGAGCAGTACTTC. Based on the CDR3 plus reference TRBV11-2 and TRBJ2-7, the full variable domain is EAGVAQSPRYKIIEKRQSVAFWCNPISGHATLYWYQQILGQGPKLLIQFQNNGVVDDSQLPKDRFSAERLKGVDSTLKIQPAKLEDSAVYLCASSRERSRDEQYFGPGTRLTVT.

The chain recombines TRBV7-9 with TRBJ1-6; TRBD1 aligns across 8 bases. This CDR3 has 15 residues. The V gene end was trimmed by 5 bases and the J gene end by 9 bases; junction bases not matched to a gene: 9. The V gene's germline CDR1 is SEHNR and CDR2 FQNEAQ (reference sequence). This CDR3 reads CASSTGGQGGSPLHF. The CDR3 region has the DNA TGTGCCAGCAGCACGGGCGGACAGGGCGGTTCACCCCTCCACTTT.

The count of this clone is one. The chain is built from TRBV3-1 (or the pseudogene TRBV3-2) and TRBJ1-6; D uncertain. The germline V and J ends were trimmed by 4 bases and 7 bases, with 5 bases remaining between them. Per the germline V gene, CDR1 is LGHDT and CDR2 is YNNKEL (reference sequence). CDR3 length: 12 residues. CDR3 region: CASSPGNSPLHF. CDR3 coding DNA: TGTGCCAGCAGCCCCGGGAATTCACCCCTCCACTTT.

The genes are TRBV6-5 and TRBJ1-5, with 7 bases aligning to TRBD1. The junction had 9 bases not matched to a gene; V was cut back by 7 bases and J by 9 bases. Germline V gene lookup returns CDR1 MNHEY and CDR2 SVGAGI. The length of the CDR3 is 13 residues. The CDR3 region is CASIGGEDRPQHF. CDR3 DNA: TGTGCCAGCATAGGGGGCGAGGATAGGCCCCAGCATTTT.

The J gene is TRBJ1-2, the V gene TRBV12-3 or TRBV12-4; D remains unclear. The CDR3 is 13 amino acids. Deletions cut 3 bases from V and 5 bases from J, with 10 bases between. Written as DNA, the CDR3 is TGTGCCAGCAGTTTCGGCGGAAAGTATGGCTACACCTTC. Amino acids: CASSFGGKYGYTF.